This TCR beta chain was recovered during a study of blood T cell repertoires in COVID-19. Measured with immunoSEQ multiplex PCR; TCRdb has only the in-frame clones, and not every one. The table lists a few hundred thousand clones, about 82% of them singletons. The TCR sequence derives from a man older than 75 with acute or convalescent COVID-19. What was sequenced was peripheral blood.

The CDR3 DNA is TGCGCCAGCAGCTTGGTTCCACGCGCGGGGAATGAGCAGTTCTTC. Translating gives CASSLVPRAGNEQFF. This rearrangement joins TRBV5-1 to TRBJ2-1; TRBD2 might be the D (6 bases). Germline values: CDR1 SGHRS, CDR2 YFSETQ. The ends were cut back, 0 bases at V and 7 bases at J, with 14 bases in the middle. This CDR3 has 15 amino acids.